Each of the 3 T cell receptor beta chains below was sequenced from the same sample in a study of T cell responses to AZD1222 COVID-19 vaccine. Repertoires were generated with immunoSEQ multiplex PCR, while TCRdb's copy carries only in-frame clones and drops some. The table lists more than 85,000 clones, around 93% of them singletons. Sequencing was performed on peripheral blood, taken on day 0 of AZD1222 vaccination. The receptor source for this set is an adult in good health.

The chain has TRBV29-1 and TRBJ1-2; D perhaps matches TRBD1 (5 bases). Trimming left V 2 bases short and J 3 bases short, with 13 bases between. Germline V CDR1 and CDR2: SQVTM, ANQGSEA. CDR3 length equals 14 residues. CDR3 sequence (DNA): TGCAGCGTTGAAAACCGACAGAGACACTATGGCTACACCTTC. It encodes CSVENRQRHYGYTF. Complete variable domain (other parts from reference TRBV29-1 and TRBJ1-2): SAVISQKPSRDICQRGTSLTIQCQVDSQVTMMFWYRQQPGQSLTLIATANQGSEATYESGFVIDKFPISRPNLTFSTLTVSNMSPEDSSIYLCSVENRQRHYGYTFGSGTRLTVV.

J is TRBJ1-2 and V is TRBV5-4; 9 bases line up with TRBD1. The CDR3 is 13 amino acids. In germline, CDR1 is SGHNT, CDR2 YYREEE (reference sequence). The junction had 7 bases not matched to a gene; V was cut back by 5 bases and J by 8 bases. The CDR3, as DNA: TGTGCCAGCAGTTCGGGACAGGGTTTGGGCTACACCTTC. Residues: CASSSGQGLGYTF.

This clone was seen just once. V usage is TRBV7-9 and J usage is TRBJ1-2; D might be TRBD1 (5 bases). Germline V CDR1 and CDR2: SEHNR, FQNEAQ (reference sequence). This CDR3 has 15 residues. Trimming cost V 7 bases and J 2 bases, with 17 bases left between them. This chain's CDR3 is CASNPAKGLNYGYTF. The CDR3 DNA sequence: TGTGCCAGCAACCCGGCCAAGGGGCTCAACTATGGCTACACCTTC.